This T cell receptor (beta chain) was profiled in a study of CD8+CD57+ T cells in acquired aplastic anemia. Whole-study findings and limits: Patients and controls were found to share some 30 CD8+ CDR3 sequences.

Germline V gene lookup returns CDR1 SGHDT and CDR2 YYEEEE. This CDR3 has 15 residues. V was pared by 3 bases and J by 2 bases, with 14 bases between. The patients chosen for sequencing had shown expansion of CD8+CD57+ cells (detected by flow cytometry). CDR3 and TCR beta VDJ profiling relied on a genomic DNA template. TCRdb re-analysed the reads in MiXCR, keeping a single row per CDR3 protein. The sample has some 150,000 distinct CDR3 sequences, 47% seen once. This clonotype has ten or more counts. The antigen remains undetermined. The V gene is TRBV5-6, the J gene TRBJ2-5; the D gene could be TRBD1 or TRBD2 (5 bases each). This receptor was identified in a human donor with aplastic anemia. The sequencing input was sorted CD4+, CD8+, or CD8+CD57+ T cells (not recorded which) from PBMCs. The CDR3 spells CASSWGRGAQETQYF. DNA for the CDR3: TGTGCCAGCAGCTGGGGACGGGGCGCTCAAGAGACCCAGTACTTC.